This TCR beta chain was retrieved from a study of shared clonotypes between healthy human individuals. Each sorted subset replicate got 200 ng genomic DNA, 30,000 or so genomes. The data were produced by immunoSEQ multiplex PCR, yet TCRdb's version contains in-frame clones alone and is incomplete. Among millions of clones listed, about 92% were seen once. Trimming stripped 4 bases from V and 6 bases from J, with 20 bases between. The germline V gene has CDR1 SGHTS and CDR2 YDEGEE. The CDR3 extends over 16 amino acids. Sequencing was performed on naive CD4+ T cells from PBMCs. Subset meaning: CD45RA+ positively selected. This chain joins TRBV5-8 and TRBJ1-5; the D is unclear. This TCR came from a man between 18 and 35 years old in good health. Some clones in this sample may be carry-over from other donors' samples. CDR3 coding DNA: TGTGCCAGCAGCCTGGGCGTTTTGAGGGTTGGTCAGCCCCAGCATTTT. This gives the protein CASSLGVLRVGQPQHF.